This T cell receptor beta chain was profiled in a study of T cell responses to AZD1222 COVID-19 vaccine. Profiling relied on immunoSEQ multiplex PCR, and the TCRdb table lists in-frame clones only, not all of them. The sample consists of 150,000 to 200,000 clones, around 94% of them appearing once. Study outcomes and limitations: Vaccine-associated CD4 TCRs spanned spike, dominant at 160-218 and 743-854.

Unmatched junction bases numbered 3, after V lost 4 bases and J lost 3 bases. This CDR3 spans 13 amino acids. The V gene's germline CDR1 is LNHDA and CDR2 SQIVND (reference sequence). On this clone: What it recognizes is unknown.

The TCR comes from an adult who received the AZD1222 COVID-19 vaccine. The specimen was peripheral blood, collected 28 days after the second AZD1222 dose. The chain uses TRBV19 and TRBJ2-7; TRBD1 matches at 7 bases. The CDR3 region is CASSKGQFYEQYF. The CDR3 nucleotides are TGTGCCAGTAGTAAGGGACAGTTCTACGAGCAGTACTTC.